The next 23 T cell receptor beta chains were all read from a single sample in a study of control samples from healthy donors and cancer patients. TCRdb's table, derived via immunoSEQ multiplex PCR, lists solely in-frame clones and lacks some. This sample has over 150,000 clones; over 90% occur once, and the top ten carry just over 1%. Sequencing was done on a sample of blood. The receptors were sampled from a woman in her 30s in good health.

In DNA form, the CDR3 reads TGCGCCAGCAGCCAATACCAGCGGGAAGGCAATGAGCAGTTCTTC. Translating gives CASSQYQREGNEQFF. This sequence joins TRBV4-1 and TRBJ2-1; 7 bases match TRBD2. This CDR3 has 15 residues. With 2 bases clipped from V and 6 bases from J, the junction kept 7 bases outside the gene matches. CDR1 MGHRA and CDR2 YSYEKL come from the germline V gene.

The gene calls are TRBV10-3 and TRBJ2-5, with 12 bases lining up with TRBD2. CDR1 is ENHRY, CDR2 SYGVKD, per germline. Unmatched junction bases numbered 8, after V lost 2 bases and J lost 1 base. The CDR3 consists of 18 residues. The CDR3 loop is CAISEPSGTSGFQETQYF. CDR3 DNA: TGTGCCATCAGTGAGCCCTCCGGGACTAGCGGGTTCCAAGAGACCCAGTACTTC.

The V gene is TRBV27, the J gene TRBJ2-5; TRBD1 or TRBD2 may be the D gene (5 bases each). CDR1 is MNHEY and CDR2 is SMNVEV in the germline V gene (reference sequence). The germline V and J ends were trimmed by 4 bases and 2 bases, with 5 bases remaining between them. This CDR3 region has 12 residues. The CDR3 reads CASSWGQETQYF. CDR3 nucleotides: TGTGCCAGCAGTTGGGGGCAAGAGACCCAGTACTTC.

The rearrangement links TRBV4-2 to TRBJ1-1, with TRBD1 matching 9 bases. The CDR3 has 15 amino acids. V gave up 4 bases and J gave up 1 base; unmatched junction bases: 4. CDR1 is LGHNA and CDR2 is YNFKEQ in the germline V gene. The CDR3 DNA sequence: TGTGCCAGCAGCCTACAGGGGGCGAGGAACACTGAAGCTTTCTTT. As protein: CASSLQGARNTEAFF.

The chain recombines TRBV5-1 with TRBJ1-4; possibly TRBD1 for D (5 bases). CDR3 size: 16 residues. Looked up from germline, CDR1 is SGHRS and CDR2 is YFSETQ. Trimming left V 4 bases short and J 0 bases short, with 13 bases between. CDR3 sequence (DNA): TGCGCCAGCAGCCCGGGACGGACTGCAACTAATGAAAAACTGTTTTTT. Amino acids: CASSPGRTATNEKLFF. Drawing the rest from reference TRBV5-1 and TRBJ1-4, the complete variable domain is KAGVTQTPRYLIKTRGQQVTLSCSPISGHRSVSWYQQTPGQGLQFLFEYFSETQRNKGNFPGRFSGRQFSNSRSEMNVSTLELGDSALYLCASSPGRTATNEKLFFGSGTQLSVL.

J is TRBJ2-5 and V is TRBV9; weak D call: TRBD2 (7 bases). In germline, CDR1 is SGDLS, CDR2 YYNGEE. The CDR3 has 15 residues. Trimming cost V 4 bases and J 5 bases, with 18 bases left between them. In DNA, the CDR3 is TGTGCCAGCAGCACCTCTATAGGGGGAGGGGAGACCCAGTACTTC. Translating gives CASSTSIGGGETQYF.

This rearrangement joins TRBV14 to TRBJ1-2; D gene uncertain. Trimming removed 2 bases at V and 1 base at J, with 14 bases between. The CDR3 spans 16 residues. Germline loops: CDR1 SGHDN, CDR2 FVKESK. The DNA of the CDR3 is TGTGCCAGCAGCCAAAGGGTTGAACACTTTAACTATGGCTACACCTTC. It yields the protein CASSQRVEHFNYGYTF.

The chain employs TRBV18 and TRBJ1-1; D may be TRBD1 (5 bases). The V end was cut by 0 bases, the J end by 3 bases, with 11 bases between. Germline V gives CDR1 KGHSH, CDR2 LQKENI. The CDR3 length is 15 residues. The CDR3 loop is CASSPPVGRDTEAFF. CDR3 bases: TGTGCCAGCTCACCACCGGTAGGCAGGGACACTGAAGCTTTCTTT.

As DNA, the CDR3 is TGTGCCAGCAGCCCTCTTGAGCAGTACTTC. Its protein product is CASSPLEQYF. J is TRBJ2-7 and V is TRBV7-3; D is unresolved. This CDR3 comprises 10 residues. Germline-derived CDR1 and CDR2 are SGHTA and FQGTGA. Trimming stripped 5 bases from V and 7 bases from J, with 6 bases between.

This clone was recorded once. V is TRBV12-3 or TRBV12-4 and J is TRBJ1-3; TRBD1 aligns across 8 bases. V lost 4 bases and J lost 15; bases outside the gene matches: 8. This CDR3 comprises 12 residues. CDR3 DNA: TGTGCCAGCAGTTGGGGGACAGGTGGGGAATATTTT. This encodes CASSWGTGGEYF.

This clone appeared once. The chain couples TRBV5-1 to TRBJ1-4, with D perhaps matching TRBD1 (6 bases). This CDR3 comprises 15 residues. The germline CDR1 and CDR2 sequences are SGHRS and YFSETQ. Deletions cut 6 bases from V and 6 bases from J, with 18 bases between. The DNA of the CDR3 is TGCGCCAGCAAGGACTTAAGGGGGAGGGATGAAAAACTGTTTTTT. Its translation is CASKDLRGRDEKLFF.

The rearrangement uses TRBV28 and TRBJ1-5, with TRBD1 as a possible D gene (5 bases). V lost 5 bases and J 8 bases, leaving 16 bases between the germline ends. The CDR3 sequence is 14 residues long. Germline-derived CDR1 and CDR2 are MDHEN and SYDVKM. DNA of the CDR3: TGTGCCAGCAGTGAGGACACGACTGGGGAGCCCCAGCATTTT. Amino acids: CASSEDTTGEPQHF.

The chain joins TRBV28 to TRBJ2-2; TRBD1 matches at 10 bases. This CDR3 comprises 16 residues. Germline CDR1 MDHEN, CDR2 SYDVKM. After removal of 2 bases from V and 3 bases from J, the junction contained 3 bases not matched to a gene. CDR3 region: CASSLRDRGHTGELFF. In nucleotides, the CDR3 is TGTGCCAGCAGTTTAAGGGACAGGGGACACACCGGGGAGCTGTTTTTT. The whole variable domain, remainder taken from reference TRBV28 and TRBJ2-2, is DVKVTQSSRYLVKRTGEKVFLECVQDMDHENMFWYRQDPGLGLRLIYFSYDVKMKEKGDIPEGYSVSREKKERFSLILESASTNQTSMYLCASSLRDRGHTGELFFGEGSRLTVL.

J is TRBJ2-2 and V is TRBV9; 9 bases match TRBD1. The V segment lost 5 bases and the J segment 6 bases; nucleotides outside the gene matches: 8. This CDR3 contains 15 residues. CDR1 is SGDLS and CDR2 is YYNGEE in the germline V gene. This CDR3 is CASSEDRGSAGELFF. DNA of the CDR3: TGTGCCAGCAGTGAGGACAGGGGTTCGGCCGGGGAGCTGTTTTTT.

This chain joins TRBV10-3 and TRBJ1-1; D unresolved. The CDR3 consists of 13 residues. Germline CDR1 is ENHRY and CDR2 is SYGVKD. With 7 bases removed from V and 1 base from J, the gap between germline ends came to 10 bases. CDR3 sequence (DNA): TGTGCCATCATGGACGGTTCGAACACTGAAGCTTTCTTT. It yields the protein CAIMDGSNTEAFF.

The rearrangement uses TRBV5-8 and TRBJ2-1; 7 bases are shared with TRBD1. Germline loops: CDR1 SGHTS, CDR2 YDEGEE. J gave up 4 bases and V 4 bases, and 8 bases lay outside the gene matches. This CDR3 spans 15 amino acids. For the CDR3, the DNA is TGTGCCAGCAGCCCTAGGGACAGAGTTTACAATGAGCAGTTCTTC. Amino acids: CASSPRDRVYNEQFF.

The chain joins TRBV11-2 to TRBJ1-2; D is unresolved. V lost 3 bases and J lost 3, with 17 bases in between. Germline V lookup: CDR1 SGHAT, CDR2 FQNNGV. The CDR3 is 16 amino acids. CDR3 loop: CASSFFSSRRDYGYTF. Here the CDR3 DNA reads TGTGCCAGCAGCTTTTTTTCGAGTCGACGGGACTATGGCTACACCTTC.

The rearrangement links TRBV28 to TRBJ2-1; no firm D call. V was trimmed by 4 bases and J by 7 bases, leaving 14 bases between them. The CDR3 extends over 14 amino acids. Germline CDR1 and CDR2: MDHEN and SYDVKM. The CDR3 protein is CASSYQQEVNEQFF. The CDR3, as DNA: TGTGCCAGCAGTTACCAACAAGAGGTAAATGAGCAGTTCTTC.

The chain carries TRBV18 and TRBJ2-1; D unresolved. The ends were cut back, 6 bases at V and 9 bases at J, with 12 bases in the middle. The CDR3 contains 12 residues. CDR1 is KGHSH, CDR2 LQKENI, per germline. CDR3 in DNA: TGTGCCAGCTCTCTTAGTGCTGGTGAGCAGTTCTTC. Translating gives CASSLSAGEQFF.

This clone was recorded only once. This chain uses TRBV5-4 with TRBJ2-2; D unclear. CDR3 length equals 12 residues. Trimming removed 2 bases from V and 5 bases from J, with 4 bases in between. From germline, CDR1 is SGHNT and CDR2 YYREEE (reference sequence). The CDR3 sequence is CASSFGTGELFF. For the CDR3, the DNA is TGTGCCAGCAGCTTCGGGACCGGGGAGCTGTTTTTT.

The CDR3 region has the DNA TGTGCCAGCAGTTTCGGCAGGGGGAATGGCTACACCTTC. It translates to CASSFGRGNGYTF. The rearrangement uses TRBV12-3 or TRBV12-4 and TRBJ1-2, with 7 bases aligning to TRBD1. The V segment lost 3 bases and the J segment 6 bases; nucleotides outside the gene matches: 4. The CDR3 totals 13 residues.

In this sample, this clone turned up a few times. This sequence joins TRBV19 and TRBJ1-5; D uncertain. V was trimmed by 3 bases and J by 7 bases, leaving 10 bases between them. Germline CDR1 and CDR2: LNHDA and SQIVND (reference sequence). CDR3 size: 13 residues. This CDR3 reads CASSIAVRQPQHF. The CDR3 region has the DNA TGTGCCAGTAGTATCGCCGTTAGGCAGCCCCAGCATTTT.

This rearrangement joins TRBV3-1 (or the pseudogene TRBV3-2) to TRBJ2-2, with D perhaps matching TRBD1 (5 bases). V was pared by 4 bases and J by 5 bases, with 14 bases between. The germline CDR1 and CDR2 sequences are LGHDT and YNNKEL (reference sequence). This CDR3 spans 15 amino acids. The CDR3 is CASSPQGESTGELFF. Here the CDR3 DNA reads TGTGCCAGCAGCCCCCAAGGGGAAAGTACCGGGGAGCTGTTTTTT.